The T cell receptor beta chain described here comes from a study of beta chain features in type 1 diabetes. Study-level results: In type 1 diabetes patients, VDJ junctions had fewer insertions; deletions at these junctions were more frequent.

Turning to this clone: Its antigen remains unknown.

Expressed TCRB transcripts were sequenced because the entire RNA isolate underwent reverse transcription. Generated by immunoSEQ multiplex PCR, the TCRdb table keeps only in-frame clones and is missing some. The repertoire holds 310,000 or so clones, approximately 11% seen once, with about 0.015% in the top ten. Sequencing was performed on naive CD4+ T cells from blood. The sequence derives from a woman aged 25 to 45 in good health.

The CDR3 DNA is TGTGCCAGCACAAGACTAGCGGGACCCTACAATGAGCAGTTCTTC. It encodes CASTRLAGPYNEQFF. The chain recombines TRBV6-6 with TRBJ2-1, with 11 bases lining up with TRBD2. Trimming took 7 bases from V and 2 from J; bases not matched to a gene: 4. Germline CDR1 MNHNY, CDR2 SVGAGI (reference sequence). The CDR3 has 15 residues.